This TCR beta chain was obtained from a study of low-dose radiotherapy and immunotherapy resistance in tumors. Time point denoted: after trial treatment. Treatment indicated: LDRT plus nivolumab, ipilimumab, low-dose cyclophosphamide and aspirin (RACIN trial). It was nivolumab, ipilimumab, aspirin, low-dose cyclophosphamide and low-dose radiotherapy that donors received. Primers used for first-strand cDNA, a TRAV- and TRBV-specific set, covered both alpha and beta chains. It was with a constant-region primer and a V-primer adapter that TCRs were amplified over approximately 18 PCR cycles. Each CDR3 protein is one row after TCRdb ran MiXCR on the reads. This sample has 45,000 or so distinct CDR3 sequences, with less than 30% found just once. Regarding this clonotype: One base separates it from a far larger clone, so it is likely a read error.

Germline V CDR1 and CDR2: MNHGY, SAAAGT. V gave up 0 bases and J gave up 10 bases; unmatched junction bases: 10. This CDR3 spans 16 amino acids. The chain is built from TRBV6-8 and TRBJ2-1; TRBD2 agrees at 9 bases. The clonotype was recovered from a male donor with prostate cancer. The specimen was PBMCs, collected after low-dose radiotherapy plus immunotherapy. CDR3 sequence reads: CASSYSEAGGTYEQFF. The CDR3, as DNA: TGTGCCAGCAGTTACTCGGAGGCGGGGGGGACTTACGAGCAGTTCTTC.